The rows below give T cell receptor beta chains drawn from one sample of a study of control samples from healthy donors and cancer patients. Measured with immunoSEQ multiplex PCR; TCRdb has only the in-frame clones, and not every one. The sample records around 130,000 clones, over 75% being singletons. Sequenced material: blood. The receptors here all came from a man over 45 in good health. Both conserved end residues are part of each CDR3. Each record gives: J gene, clone size, D gene, V gene, CDR3 protein, CDR3 DNA. A D gene is named only where the DNA matches it firmly. Expanded clones get a size class; other rows say once, few or many, or leave the size out.

TRBJ1-2 once . TRBV14 CASSQRGNYGYTF TGTGCCAGCAGCCAACGGGGGAACTATGGCTACACCTTC
TRBJ2-7 . . TRBV7-9 CASSPSLYEQYF TGTGCCAGCAGCCCATCGCTCTACGAGCAGTACTTC
TRBJ1-1 once . TRBV12-3/TRBV12-4 CASSWVRTEAFF TGTGCCAGCAGTTGGGTGAGGACTGAAGCTTTCTTT
TRBJ1-6 once TRBD1 TRBV28 CASSRSGTGHSPLHF TGTGCCAGCAGCCGATCCGGGACAGGGCATTCACCCCTCCACTTT
TRBJ2-1 . . TRBV12-3/TRBV12-4 CASSLINEQFF TGTGCCAGCAGTTTAATAAATGAGCAGTTCTTC
TRBJ2-1 . . TRBV7-2 CASSPRPAWQFF TGTGCCAGCAGCCCCCGGCCAGCTTGGCAGTTCTTC
TRBJ1-1 . TRBD1 TRBV9 CASSVTGGGGNTEAFF TGTGCCAGCAGCGTTACAGGGGGCGGTGGGAACACTGAAGCTTTCTTT
TRBJ1-4 . . TRBV27 CASSSHEGREKLFF TGTGCCAGCAGTTCGCACGAGGGGCGGGAAAAACTGTTTTTT
TRBJ2-4 once . TRBV29-1 CSVIGGMDIQYF TGCAGCGTAATAGGGGGGATGGACATTCAGTACTTC
TRBJ1-2 . TRBD1 TRBV18 CASSLDREGYTF TGTGCCAGCTCGCTCGACAGGGAAGGCTACACCTTC
TRBJ1-2 . TRBD1 TRBV3-1/TRBV3-2 CASSYRGGWGYTF TGTGCCAGCAGTTACAGGGGTGGTTGGGGCTACACCTTC